These T cell receptor beta chains were read from a single sample in a study of beta chain features in type 1 diabetes. Here immunoSEQ multiplex PCR was the method, and the copy in TCRdb shows in-frame clones only, minus some. The sample holds a few hundred thousand clones, 9.5% to 11% seen once. Sequencing was done on a sample of naive CD4+ T cells from blood. The receptors derive from a young woman in good health. Both conserved end residues are part of each CDR3. The order of the fields is V gene, J gene, D gene, clone size, CDR3 DNA, CDR3 protein. D genes are given only for firm matches. Clone size appears in some rows only: once, few, many, or a class for an expanded clone.

TRBV18	TRBJ1-1	.	few	TGTGCCAGCTCACCCACGGACAGGAACACTGAAGCTTTCTTT	CASSPTDRNTEAFF
TRBV28	TRBJ2-3	.	few	TGTGCCAGCAGTTTCCGAGCTGGCACAGATACGCAGTATTTT	CASSFRAGTDTQYF
TRBV19	TRBJ2-5	TRBD2	.	TGTGCCTCTAGCGGAGCCCAAGAGACCCAGTACTTC	CASSGAQETQYF
TRBV7-9	TRBJ2-3	TRBD2	few	TGTGCCAGCAGCCTAAGACTAGCTTCAGATACGCAGTATTTT	CASSLRLASDTQYF
TRBV30	TRBJ1-2	.	.	TGTGCCTGGAGCCCAGGGAATGGCTACACCTTC	CAWSPGNGYTF
TRBV7-2	TRBJ2-7	.	once	TGTGCCAGCAGCTTAAGCGGAGGGGCCAACGAGCAGTACTTC	CASSLSGGANEQYF
TRBV19	TRBJ2-1	TRBD2	.	TGTGCCAGTCGTCGAGATATAGCGGGATCCAATGAGCAGTTCTTC	CASRRDIAGSNEQFF
TRBV25-1	TRBJ2-3	TRBD2	.	TGTGCCAGCAGTTGGACTAGCGTCGATACGCAGTATTTT	CASSWTSVDTQYF
TRBV7-9	TRBJ2-3	.	.	TGTGCCAGCAGCCTCGCTAGCGCAGATACGCAGTATTTT	CASSLASADTQYF
TRBV29-1	TRBJ2-6	.	.	TGCAGCGTTGAGACAGGCTTTGGGGCCAACGTCCTGACTTTC	CSVETGFGANVLTF
TRBV7-2	TRBJ1-1	.	few	TGTGCCAGCAGCTCGTCATCGGGTTGGGACACTGAAGCTTTCTTT	CASSSSSGWDTEAFF
TRBV19	TRBJ1-2	TRBD1	few	TGTGCCAGTAAGGACAGGGAATCCTATGGCTACACCTTC	CASKDRESYGYTF
TRBV4-1	TRBJ2-3	TRBD2	.	TGCGCCAGCAGCCGCGCTAGCGGGAACGGTCCCGATACGCAGTATTTT	CASSRASGNGPDTQYF
TRBV30	TRBJ1-5	TRBD1	few	TGTGCCTGGAGTTTCGGACAGGGCTATCAGCCCCAGCATTTT	CAWSFGQGYQPQHF
TRBV18	TRBJ2-3	.	.	TGTGCCAGCTCACCGCCGGGACTCAGCACAGATACGCAGTATTTT	CASSPPGLSTDTQYF
TRBV14	TRBJ2-7	.	.	TGTGCCAGCAGCCAAGAAAGGCGGTACGAGCAGTACTTC	CASSQERRYEQYF
TRBV18	TRBJ2-1	TRBD2	few	TGTGCCAGCTCTACCGTATCTAGCGGGAGTTCCAATGAGCAGTTCTTC	CASSTVSSGSSNEQFF
TRBV4-2	TRBJ2-7	.	.	TGTGCCAGCAGCCAATTCGATTCTAGCGACTTCTACGAGCAGTACTTC	CASSQFDSSDFYEQYF
TRBV15	TRBJ2-4	.	few	TGTGCCACCAGCAGGGAAGCGACAGGAGCCAAAAACATTCAGTACTTC	CATSREATGAKNIQYF
TRBV7-8	TRBJ2-1	.	few	TGTGCCAGCAGCCCAGGAACCCGTGAGCAGTTCTTC	CASSPGTREQFF
TRBV11-3	TRBJ2-1	TRBD2	.	TGTGCCAGCAGCTTAGATCGTGTAGCGGGGAGCTCCTACAATGAGCAGTTCTTC	CASSLDRVAGSSYNEQFF
TRBV13	TRBJ2-7	TRBD1	many	TGTGCCAGCAGCTACAGGGGCGTCGAGCAGTACTTC	CASSYRGVEQYF
TRBV28	TRBJ2-7	.	few	TGTGCCAGCAGACCGGGGGTGGGATACGAGCAGTACTTC	CASRPGVGYEQYF
TRBV6-7	TRBJ2-1	TRBD1	few	TGTGCCAGCAGTTCCGGGACAGGGACGAATGAGCAGTTCTTC	CASSSGTGTNEQFF
TRBV5-4	TRBJ2-3	TRBD2	few	TGTGCCAGCAGCTTGGTCCGACTAGCGGGAGAAACAGATACGCAGTATTTT	CASSLVRLAGETDTQYF
TRBV7-2	TRBJ2-2	TRBD2	.	TGTGCCAGCAGCTCTCGACTAGCGGGAGGAAGCACCGGGGAGCTGTTTTTT	CASSSRLAGGSTGELFF
TRBV7-8	TRBJ2-7	.	.	TGTGCCAGCAGCCCCGACTGGATCTACGAGCAGTACTTC	CASSPDWIYEQYF
TRBV29-1	TRBJ2-7	TRBD1	few	TGCAGCGTTCAGAGGACAGGGGGGAACGAGCAGTACTTC	CSVQRTGGNEQYF
TRBV18	TRBJ2-1	TRBD1	.	TGTGCCAGCTCACCCACAGGGGGCAAGTACAATGAGCAGTTCTTC	CASSPTGGKYNEQFF
TRBV30	TRBJ1-1	.	few	TGTGCCTGGAGTCGAGCATTGAACACTGAAGCTTTCTTT	CAWSRALNTEAFF
TRBV7-2	TRBJ2-1	TRBD2	few	TGTGCCAGCAGCTCCGGACTAGCGGCACACTACAATGAGCAGTTCTTC	CASSSGLAAHYNEQFF
TRBV6-5	TRBJ2-7	TRBD1	.	TGTGCCAGCAGTCCAGAAGGGACAGGGGGACGCGAGCAGTACTTC	CASSPEGTGGREQYF
TRBV30	TRBJ2-7	TRBD2	.	TGTGCCTGGAGTGGGAGACTAGCGGGAATTTACGAGCAGTACTTC	CAWSGRLAGIYEQYF
TRBV7-2	TRBJ1-1	.	.	TGTGCCAGCAGCAGAAAACAGGGTTTGAACACTGAAGCTTTCTTT	CASSRKQGLNTEAFF
TRBV6-1	TRBJ2-7	TRBD2	few	TGTGCCAGCAGGATAGCGGGAGCGAGCTCCTACGAGCAGTACTTC	CASRIAGASSYEQYF
TRBV28	TRBJ1-2	.	few	TGTGCCAGCAGTTTGACACGCTCCTATGGCTACACCTTC	CASSLTRSYGYTF
TRBV28	TRBJ2-1	TRBD2	few	TGTGCCAGCAGTAAGACTAGCGGGAGGGGCAATGAGCAGTTCTTC	CASSKTSGRGNEQFF
TRBV30	TRBJ1-4	.	.	TGTGCCTGGAGTGGAGGGTGGGAAAAACTGTTTTTT	CAWSGGWEKLFF
TRBV5-1	TRBJ2-7	TRBD1	few	TGCGCCAGCAGCTTGGTGGGGACAGAAAGATACGAGCAGTACTTC	CASSLVGTERYEQYF
TRBV6-5	TRBJ2-7	TRBD2	.	TGTGCCAGCAGCCGCCCGGGCGGGAGCCTTTACGAGCAGTACTTC	CASSRPGGSLYEQYF
TRBV11-2	TRBJ2-3	TRBD1	few	TGTGCCAGTACGACCCGGACAGGGGACACAGATACGCAGTATTTT	CASTTRTGDTDTQYF
TRBV27	TRBJ1-4	.	.	TGTGCCAGCAGTTCCCCCTTGAGGAGGGAAAAACTGTTTTTT	CASSSPLRREKLFF